Shown below are 20 T cell receptor beta chains from a single sample sequenced in a study of blood T cell repertoires in COVID-19. Clones were sequenced by immunoSEQ multiplex PCR, and TCRdb holds only the in-frame ones, with some missing. The table lists more than 150,000 clones, 90% of them singletons. Input material: peripheral blood. Receptors originate from a man aged 50 or older with acute or convalescent COVID-19.

The chain couples TRBV19 to TRBJ1-2, with 8 nucleotides matching TRBD1. CDR3 length equals 16 residues. V was pared by 6 bases and J by 1 base, with 10 bases of the junction left unmatched. The germline V gene encodes CDR1 LNHDA and CDR2 SQIVND (reference sequence). CDR3 nucleotide sequence: TGTGCCAGTAGATCCGGGACAGGACGCATTAACTATGGCTACACCTTC. This encodes CASRSGTGRINYGYTF. Supplemented by reference TRBV19 and TRBJ1-2, the full variable domain reads DGGITQSPKYLFRKEGQNVTLSCEQNLNHDAMYWYRQDPGQGLRLIYYSQIVNDFQKGDIAEGYSVSREKKESFPLTVTSAQKNPTAFYLCASRSGTGRINYGYTFGSGTRLTVV.

The rearrangement joins TRBV10-3 to TRBJ1-4; TRBD1 matches at 7 bases. Germline trimming cut 3 bases from V and 8 bases from J; bases unmatched to any gene: 6. The CDR3 is 14 residues long. Germline V gene data show CDR1 as ENHRY and CDR2 as SYGVKD. DNA for the CDR3: TGTGCCATCAGTGATGACAGGGACGGGGAAAAACTGTTTTTT. Residues: CAISDDRDGEKLFF.

The chain combines TRBV7-8 with TRBJ1-2; TRBD1 agrees at 9 bases. Trimming cost V 2 bases and J 6 bases; bases outside gene matches: 4. Looked up from germline, CDR1 is SGHVS and CDR2 is FQNEAQ. The CDR3 consists of 14 residues. The CDR3 is CASSLNRGQNGYTF. The CDR3 bases are TGTGCCAGCAGCTTAAACAGGGGGCAGAATGGCTACACCTTC.

The chain has TRBV6-2 or TRBV6-3 and TRBJ2-6; D is possibly TRBD2 (7 bases). Germline V CDR1 and CDR2: MNHEY, SVGEGT. There are 21 residues in the CDR3. The V and J ends lost 4 bases and 2 bases respectively, with 27 bases between them. CDR3 coding DNA: TGTGCCAGCAGTTTTGAAAGAATGGGGGGGGCCAGTTTTACTGGGGCCAACGTCCTGACTTTC. Its translation is CASSFERMGGASFTGANVLTF.

The gene calls are TRBV3-1 (or the pseudogene TRBV3-2) and TRBJ1-1, with a possible D match to TRBD1 (5 bases). Germline CDR1 LGHDT, CDR2 YNNKEL (reference sequence). The CDR3 covers 15 residues. V was clipped by 1 base and J by 3 bases, with 12 bases between them. The CDR3 sequence: CASSQGGGGYTEAFF. The CDR3 coding sequence is TGTGCCAGCAGCCAAGGTGGGGGGGGATACACTGAAGCTTTCTTT.

The chain uses TRBV3-1 (or the pseudogene TRBV3-2) and TRBJ2-7; 12 bases match TRBD2. V lost 2 bases to trimming and J lost 2 bases; unmatched junction nucleotides: 4. The CDR3 spans 16 residues. Looked up from germline, CDR1 is LGHDT and CDR2 is YNNKEL (reference sequence). CDR3 sequence reads: CASSQPRTSGTYEQYF. As DNA, the CDR3 is TGTGCCAGCAGCCAACCCCGGACTAGCGGGACCTACGAGCAGTACTTC.

This clone was observed once. The chain carries TRBV12-5 and TRBJ2-3; 8 bases align to TRBD2. The CDR3 contains 14 residues. CDR1 and CDR2 (germline): LGHNT, FRNRAP. V dropped 6 bases and J dropped 2; count of bases not matched to a gene: 4. The CDR3 loop reads CASGPGGDTDTQYF. CDR3 in DNA: TGTGCTAGTGGCCCGGGGGGGGACACAGATACGCAGTATTTT. The whole variable domain, filled in from reference TRBV12-5 and TRBJ2-3, reads DARVTQTPRHKVTEMGQEVTMRCQPILGHNTVFWYRQTMMQGLELLAYFRNRAPLDDSGMPKDRFSAEMPDATLATLKIQPSEPRDSAVYFCASGPGGDTDTQYFGPGTRLTVL.

The chain has TRBV19 and TRBJ1-2; 11 bases map to TRBD1. Germline CDR1 and CDR2: LNHDA and SQIVND (reference sequence). After removal of 7 bases from V and 6 bases from J, the junction contained 4 bases not matched to a gene. The length of the CDR3 is 13 residues. CDR3 nucleotides: TGTGCCAGTAACGGACAGGGGGCTGATGGCTACACCTTC. Its protein is CASNGQGADGYTF.

V is TRBV5-4 and J is TRBJ1-3, with a possible D match to TRBD1 (6 bases). In germline, CDR1 is SGHNT, CDR2 YYREEE (reference sequence). This CDR3 is built from 15 residues. The V end lost 3 bases, the J end lost 0 bases, and 10 bases lay between the germline ends. CDR3 nucleotide sequence: TGTGCCAGCAGCTCCGGACAGAGCTCTGGAAACACCATATATTTT. It yields the protein CASSSGQSSGNTIYF.

CDR3 sequence: CASSYSGQGVAYGYTF. CDR3 sequence (DNA): TGTGCCAGCAGTTACTCGGGACAGGGGGTAGCCTATGGCTACACCTTC. The rearrangement joins TRBV6-5 to TRBJ1-2, with 11 bases that match TRBD1. The junction had 4 bases not matched to a gene; V was cut back by 0 bases and J by 4 bases. The CDR3 covers 16 residues. CDR1 and CDR2 (germline): MNHEY, SVGAGI.

This chain links TRBV4-3 with TRBJ2-3; the match to TRBD2 covers 16 bases. Germline CDR1 is LGHNA and CDR2 is YSLEER. V was clipped by 3 bases and J by 2 bases; unmatched bases: 8. This CDR3 is 19 amino acids long. The CDR3 loop reads CASSQTPGTSGGATDTQYF. In DNA form, the CDR3 reads TGCGCCAGCAGCCAGACGCCCGGGACTAGCGGGGGGGCCACAGATACGCAGTATTTT.

This chain connects TRBV5-5 to TRBJ1-5, with 9 bases aligning to TRBD1. The germline V gene encodes CDR1 SGHKS and CDR2 YYEKEE (reference sequence). The trim removed 3 bases at V and 1 base at J, leaving 5 bases unmatched. The CDR3 spans 16 residues. CDR3 coding DNA: TGTGCCAGCAGCTCACAGGGGGCACTGAGCAATCAGCCCCAGCATTTT. Translated, it gives CASSSQGALSNQPQHF.

The chain carries TRBV28 and TRBJ2-7; 9 nucleotides match TRBD1. This CDR3 spans 14 amino acids. Germline V gene sequence: CDR1 MDHEN, CDR2 SYDVKM. V trimming: 6 bases; J trimming: 3 bases; junction bases outside the gene matches: 6. The CDR3 sequence: CASRTGGGYYEQYF. In nucleotides, the CDR3 is TGTGCCAGCAGGACAGGGGGAGGGTACTACGAGCAGTACTTC. Full variable domain (missing parts from reference TRBV28 and TRBJ2-7): DVKVTQSSRYLVKRTGEKVFLECVQDMDHENMFWYRQDPGLGLRLIYFSYDVKMKEKGDIPEGYSVSREKKERFSLILESASTNQTSMYLCASRTGGGYYEQYFGPGTRLTVT.

CDR3 nucleotide sequence: TGTGCCAGCAGCCAGCCCTGGGACAGGGGGAATCAGCCCCAGCATTTT. Its protein is CASSQPWDRGNQPQHF. The chain joins TRBV7-9 to TRBJ1-5; TRBD1 aligns across 11 bases. Losses at the gene ends were 5 bases for V and 4 bases for J; bases not matched to a gene: 7. Per germline, CDR1 SEHNR and CDR2 FQNEAQ (reference sequence). There are 16 residues in the CDR3.

The chain employs TRBV29-1 and TRBJ1-1; no clear D gene. The germline gives CDR1 SQVTM, CDR2 ANQGSEA. V shed 4 bases and J shed 1 base, with 10 bases lying between them. The CDR3 consists of 13 residues. CDR3: CSVGRQENTEAFF. Written as DNA, the CDR3 is TGCAGCGTTGGTCGGCAGGAGAACACTGAAGCTTTCTTT.

The chain is built from TRBV4-3 and TRBJ2-1; 11 nucleotides agree with TRBD2. Germline V lookup: CDR1 LGHNA, CDR2 YSLEER. This CDR3 spans 16 amino acids. Germline trimming cut 1 base from V and 8 bases from J; bases unmatched to any gene: 7. CDR3 in amino acids: CASSQGLAGTSDEQFF. The CDR3 DNA reads TGCGCCAGCAGCCAAGGACTAGCGGGGACCTCTGATGAGCAGTTCTTC.

The J gene is TRBJ1-4, the V gene TRBV11-2; D ambiguous. This CDR3 is 16 amino acids long. Germline CDR1 reads SGHAT; CDR2 reads FQNNGV. V was clipped by 1 base and J by 4 bases, with 13 bases between them. Here the CDR3 DNA reads TGTGCCAGCAGCTTAGTTTGGGGAGATATTAATGAAAAACTGTTTTTT. Its protein product is CASSLVWGDINEKLFF.

The rearrangement joins TRBV10-3 to TRBJ1-2; unclear D gene. CDR3 size: 15 residues. In germline, CDR1 is ENHRY, CDR2 SYGVKD. Trimming pared 3 bases from V and 7 bases from J, leaving 18 bases between. CDR3 amino acids: CAISDLLEGAGGYTF. DNA for the CDR3: TGTGCCATCAGTGACCTCTTGGAGGGAGCTGGTGGCTACACCTTC.

This clone was seen just once. The CDR3 loop is CASSFSSGLNEQFF. The DNA of the CDR3 is TGTGCCAGCAGTTTCTCTAGCGGACTCAATGAGCAGTTCTTC. This chain links TRBV27 with TRBJ2-1, with 7 bases lining up with TRBD2. V lost 3 bases to trimming and J lost 6 bases; unmatched junction nucleotides: 5. The CDR3 contains 14 residues. CDR1 and CDR2 (germline): MNHEY, SMNVEV (reference sequence).

The chain couples TRBV6-1 to TRBJ1-5; 10 bases are shared with TRBD1. The junction had 6 bases not matched to a gene; V was cut back by 2 bases and J by 8 bases. The V gene's germline CDR1 is MNHNS and CDR2 SASEGT. The CDR3 is made up of 15 amino acids. The CDR3 reads CASSERPGQGKPQHF. The DNA of the CDR3 is TGTGCCAGCAGTGAACGCCCGGGACAGGGGAAGCCCCAGCATTTT.